Below are 13 T cell receptor beta chains sequenced from a single sample in a study of blood T cell repertoires in COVID-19. Only in-frame clones appear in the TCRdb table, and some are missing; sequencing was by immunoSEQ multiplex PCR. This table has 150,000 to 200,000 clones, roughly three quarters appearing once. Sequenced: peripheral blood. These receptors came from a woman aged 40 to 49 with COVID-19, enrolled during active disease.

V gene TRBV9 combines with J gene TRBJ2-3, with TRBD2 matching 8 bases. After removal of 0 bases from V and 3 bases from J, the junction contained 6 bases not matched to a gene. The CDR3 extends over 16 amino acids. Looked up from germline, CDR1 is SGDLS and CDR2 is YYNGEE. The chain's CDR3 is CASSVDQAGVTDTQYF. The CDR3 nucleotides read TGTGCCAGCAGCGTAGACCAAGCGGGAGTGACAGATACGCAGTATTTT.

The chain couples TRBV30 to TRBJ2-5, with TRBD1 identical over 11 bases. V lost 2 bases and J lost 4; bases outside the gene matches: 12. Germline V lookup: CDR1 GTSNPN, CDR2 SVGIG (reference sequence). CDR3 length: 17 amino acids. The CDR3 region is CAWSYPTWTGGLETQYF. In DNA form, the CDR3 reads TGTGCCTGGAGTTACCCGACTTGGACAGGGGGCTTAGAGACCCAGTACTTC.

This clone was recorded only once. This specimen includes other DNA sequences encoding the same CDR3. The chain recombines TRBV7-3 with TRBJ2-7, with 13 bases identical to TRBD2. Germline loops: CDR1 SGHTA, CDR2 FQGTGA. V shed 5 bases and J 4 bases; nucleotides not matched to a gene: 2. The CDR3 loop spans 14 amino acids. Here the CDR3 reads CASSTSGGAYEQYF. The CDR3 DNA sequence: TGTGCCAGCAGCACTAGCGGGGGGGCTTACGAGCAGTACTTC.

The chain couples TRBV18 to TRBJ2-5, with TRBD2 as a possible D gene (6 bases). The V end lost 6 bases, the J end lost 2 bases, and 10 bases lay between the germline ends. Germline-derived CDR1 and CDR2 are KGHSH and LQKENI. The CDR3 sequence is 13 residues long. Written as DNA, the CDR3 is TGTGCCAGCTCCCCGGACTATCAAGAGACCCAGTACTTC. Protein: CASSPDYQETQYF.

The chain couples TRBV12-3 or TRBV12-4 to TRBJ2-3, with a weak D call TRBD1 (5 bases). The CDR3 contains 12 residues. V was cut by 6 bases and J by 11 bases, with 15 bases left in between. CDR3: CASSRGQRRQYF. The CDR3 DNA reads TGTGCCAGCAGCCGCGGACAACGTCGGCAGTATTTT.

This clone was seen more than once but under ten times. This sequence joins TRBV4-1 and TRBJ1-5; 9 bases align to TRBD1. Looked up from germline, CDR1 is MGHRA and CDR2 is YSYEKL. The CDR3 sequence is 14 residues long. V lost 6 bases and J lost 6; bases outside the gene matches: 6. CDR3 sequence (DNA): TGCGCCAGCAGGAAGAGGACAGGGGCTCAGCCCCAGCATTTT. It translates to CASRKRTGAQPQHF.

CDR3 bases: TGTGCCAGCAGTTTCGGGATTGTTCAATCCGAGCAGTACTTC. Translated, it gives CASSFGIVQSEQYF. The V call is TRBV6-5, the J call TRBJ2-7; D may be TRBD2 (5 bases). Germline CDR1 is MNHEY and CDR2 is SVGAGI. Trimming cost V 4 bases and J 6 bases, with 16 bases left between them. The CDR3 consists of 14 residues.

This clone was picked up one time. The sample contains more than one DNA sequence encoding this CDR3. The chain links TRBV30 to TRBJ1-2, with TRBD1 matching over 10 bases. CDR3 size: 14 residues. The germline CDR1 and CDR2 sequences are GTSNPN and SVGIG (reference sequence). J lost 4 bases, V lost 4 bases, and 6 bases had no gene match. The CDR3 here is CAWIGQGGVYGYTF. In DNA, the CDR3 is TGTGCCTGGATAGGACAGGGGGGTGTCTATGGCTACACCTTC.

This chain uses TRBV11-3 with TRBJ2-3; possible D gene TRBD2, 6 bases. CDR3 length: 16 amino acids. The germline gives CDR1 SGHNT, CDR2 YENEEA. Deletions cut 1 base from V and 1 base from J, with 12 bases between. CDR3 coding DNA: TGTGCCAGCAGCTTAGTCGTTCCTAGCGGCACAGATACGCAGTATTTT. Amino acids: CASSLVVPSGTDTQYF.

This clone appeared once. The rearrangement links TRBV19 to TRBJ1-4; D possibly corresponds to TRBD1 (5 bases). Per the germline V gene, CDR1 is LNHDA and CDR2 is SQIVND (reference sequence). The CDR3 spans 14 residues. V lost 5 bases and J lost 0, with 7 bases in between. The CDR3 spells CASSRGSTNEKLFF. CDR3 nucleotide sequence: TGTGCCAGTAGTCGGGGGTCAACTAATGAAAAACTGTTTTTT. The full variable domain, in which reference TRBV19 and TRBJ1-4 provide the parts outside the CDR3, is DGGITQSPKYLFRKEGQNVTLSCEQNLNHDAMYWYRQDPGQGLRLIYYSQIVNDFQKGDIAEGYSVSREKKESFPLTVTSAQKNPTAFYLCASSRGSTNEKLFFGSGTQLSVL.

The chain is built from TRBV27 and TRBJ2-7; 8 bases are a match to TRBD1. CDR1 and CDR2 from the germline V gene are MNHEY and SMNVEV (reference sequence). Trimming took 6 bases from V and 7 from J; bases not matched to a gene: 8. The CDR3 has 13 residues. In nucleotides, the CDR3 is TGTGCCAGCAGCCTCGACAGGGGTTGGGAGCAGTACTTC. Residues: CASSLDRGWEQYF.

This chain uses TRBV5-1 with TRBJ2-7, with D perhaps matching TRBD1 (5 bases). CDR1 and CDR2 from the germline V gene are SGHRS and YFSETQ. This CDR3 has 12 amino acids. Trimming cost V 4 bases and J 1 base, with 6 bases left between them. CDR3 loop: CASSRGSYEQYF. CDR3 DNA sequence: TGCGCCAGCAGCAGGGGATCCTACGAGCAGTACTTC. The complete variable domain, with remaining parts taken from reference TRBV5-1 and TRBJ2-7, reads KAGVTQTPRYLIKTRGQQVTLSCSPISGHRSVSWYQQTPGQGLQFLFEYFSETQRNKGNFPGRFSGRQFSNSRSEMNVSTLELGDSALYLCASSRGSYEQYFGPGTRLTVT.

The chain links TRBV4-2 to TRBJ1-3; D is uncertain. Germline assignment: CDR1 LGHNA and CDR2 YNFKEQ. V shed 0 bases and J shed 0 bases, with 12 bases lying between them. The CDR3 consists of 17 residues. For the CDR3, the DNA is TGTGCCAGCAGCCAAGATGTTCACTTTCTCTCTGGAAACACCATATATTTT. Translated: CASSQDVHFLSGNTIYF.